These T cell receptor beta chains were read from a single sample in a study of vaccination and CD4 T cells after COVID-19. Antigen specificity for these receptors is unknown. TCRdb processed the PCR reads anew with MiXCR; each CDR3 protein has one entry. The sample yields 2,500 to 3,500 distinct CDR3 sequences, under 55% seen once. The sequenced sample consisted of CD4+ T cells from blood, cultured in vitro. The receptors come from a human donor who had recovered from COVID-19. Each CDR3 is given with its conserved first and last residue. The order of the fields is J gene, V gene, clone size, D gene, CDR3 protein, CDR3 DNA. D genes are given only for firm matches. Size tells how often a clone was seen (once, few, many) or the class of an expanded clone, and some rows leave it out.

>TRBJ1-2|TRBV7-9|few|TRBD1
CASLGTAANYGYTF
TGTGCCAGCCTCGGGACAGCTGCTAACTATGGCTACACCTTC
>TRBJ2-5|TRBV12-3/TRBV12-4|.|TRBD2
CASSLRGGRETQYF
TGTGCCAGCAGCCTCCGGGGGGGACGGGAGACCCAGTACTTC
>TRBJ1-1|TRBV7-9|.|TRBD1
CASSLGQGNTEAFF
TGTGCCAGCAGCCTGGGACAGGGGAACACTGAAGCTTTCTTT
>TRBJ2-3|TRBV7-6|.|TRBD2
CASSLDGTSGYTDTQYF
TGTGCCAGCAGCTTAGATGGGACTAGCGGTTACACAGATACGCAGTATTTT
>TRBJ2-7|TRBV5-1|.|.
CASSLSGTYEQYF
TGCGCCAGCAGCTTAAGCGGTACCTACGAGCAGTACTTC
>TRBJ2-7|TRBV23-1|.|TRBD1
CASSQNRDSSSYEQYF
TGCGCCAGCAGTCAGAACCGGGACAGCAGTTCCTACGAGCAGTACTTC
>TRBJ1-2|TRBV5-1|.|.
CASSPDTYGYTF
TGCGCCAGCAGCCCGGACACCTATGGCTACACCTTC
>TRBJ1-6|TRBV7-2|few|.
CASSLWTDNSPLHF
TGTGCCAGCAGCCTTTGGACAGACAATTCACCCCTCCACTTT
>TRBJ1-1|TRBV12-5|.|TRBD1
CASAFQGGAEAFF
TGTGCTAGTGCCTTTCAGGGGGGGGCTGAAGCTTTCTTT
>TRBJ1-1|TRBV28|.|.
CAIFDRNTEAFF
TGTGCCATCTTCGACAGGAACACTGAAGCTTTCTTT
>TRBJ2-2|TRBV5-5|medium-sized|TRBD2
CASSPRLAGGHTGELFF
TGTGCCAGCAGCCCTAGACTAGCGGGGGGCCACACCGGGGAGCTGTTTTTT
>TRBJ2-3|TRBV5-1|.|.
CASSLGGVSTDTQYF
TGCGCCAGCAGCTTGGGCGGGGTTAGCACAGATACGCAGTATTTT
>TRBJ2-7|TRBV30|large|.
CAWSVDRYEQYF
TGTGCCTGGAGTGTAGATAGGTACGAGCAGTACTTC
>TRBJ2-2|TRBV6-5|.|.
CASSLEFGNTGELFF
TGTGCCAGCAGTTTGGAGTTTGGGAACACCGGGGAGCTGTTTTTT
>TRBJ2-7|TRBV3-1|.|TRBD1
CASSLRQGARVNYEQYF
TGTGCCAGCAGCCTAAGACAGGGGGCCCGTGTAAACTACGAGCAGTACTTC
>TRBJ2-3|TRBV6-2/TRBV6-3|.|.
CASGQSTDTQYF
TGTGCCAGTGGACAGAGCACAGATACGCAGTATTTT
>TRBJ2-7|TRBV6-2/TRBV6-3|.|.
CASRFDRTLYEQYF
TGTGCCAGCAGGTTTGACAGGACCCTCTACGAGCAGTACTTC